Below, 29 T cell receptor beta chains from the same sample are listed, as sequenced in a study of OX40 agonist ivuxolimab in advanced cancers. Data came from immunoSEQ multiplex PCR; TCRdb stores just in-frame clones and leaves some out. Among fewer than 60,000 clones listed, approximately 86% were seen once. This sample comprised CD4+ or CD8+ T cells sorted from blood, obtained in a trial of the OX40 agonist ivuxolimab. The receptors shown here come from an adult with an advanced solid tumor such as melanoma, head and neck, liver or kidney cancer.

The chain uses TRBV29-1 and TRBJ2-4; 7 bases line up with TRBD1. Germline CDR1 SQVTM, CDR2 ANQGSEA. This CDR3 contains 16 residues. J gave up 0 bases and V 4 bases, and 9 bases lay outside the gene matches. For the CDR3, the DNA is TGCAGCGTTGTTTCCCCGGGACAGCTAGCCAAAAACATTCAGTACTTC. Protein: CSVVSPGQLAKNIQYF.

V usage is TRBV5-4 and J usage is TRBJ2-1, with a weak D call TRBD2 (7 bases). The CDR3 has 15 amino acids. V lost 1 base, J lost 6 bases, and 14 bases lay in between. Per germline, CDR1 SGHNT and CDR2 YYREEE (reference sequence). CDR3 loop: CASSLLQGRANEQFF. CDR3 bases: TGTGCCAGCAGCTTGTTGCAGGGGAGGGCCAATGAGCAGTTCTTC.

By sample fraction, this clone is medium-sized. The chain uses TRBV7-3 and TRBJ1-2; D might be TRBD1 (6 bases). Germline CDR1 reads SGHTA; CDR2 reads FQGTGA. There are 12 residues in the CDR3. V gave up 5 bases and J gave up 7 bases, with 11 bases separating them. DNA of the CDR3: TGTGCCAGCAGCGGATCGACAGGTGGCTACACCTTC. It yields the protein CASSGSTGGYTF.

The J gene is TRBJ2-7, the V gene TRBV4-1; TRBD1 agrees at 7 bases. The CDR3 consists of 17 residues. V shed 2 bases and J 6 bases; nucleotides not matched to a gene: 16. Looked up from germline, CDR1 is MGHRA and CDR2 is YSYEKL. CDR3 protein: CASSQPTDREGEGEQYF. In DNA form, the CDR3 reads TGCGCCAGCAGCCAACCCACCGACAGGGAAGGTGAGGGCGAGCAGTACTTC.

This clone was seen a handful of times. The V and J genes are TRBV18 and TRBJ1-5, with unresolved D. CDR1 and CDR2 (germline): KGHSH, LQKENI. This CDR3 spans 13 amino acids. V was shortened by 6 bases and J by 0 bases, with 6 bases between the two germline ends. This chain's CDR3 is CASSTDSNQPQHF. The CDR3 nucleotides read TGTGCCAGCTCCACAGATAGCAATCAGCCCCAGCATTTT.

The chain has TRBV7-9 and TRBJ1-1; D is unclear. V lost 5 bases, J lost 10 bases, and 17 bases lay in between. This CDR3 region has 13 residues. The germline gives CDR1 SEHNR, CDR2 FQNEAQ (reference sequence). CDR3 region: CASSREGREGAFF. In DNA, the CDR3 is TGTGCCAGCAGCCGCGAGGGCCGAGAAGGAGCTTTCTTT.

This clone was counted a few times. The CDR3 nucleotides read TGTGCCAGCAGCTTGGGGTTACAGGGCGGAGGGAATCAGCCCCAGCATTTT. Translation gives CASSLGLQGGGNQPQHF. V usage is TRBV5-6 and J usage is TRBJ1-5; D is possibly TRBD1 (6 bases). This CDR3 comprises 17 residues. The germline V and J ends were trimmed by 0 bases and 4 bases, with 17 bases remaining between them. Germline V lookup: CDR1 SGHDT, CDR2 YYEEEE.

A remark on this clone: At one end, the junction sequence differs from germline, possibly due to a read error. The chain couples TRBV27 to TRBJ2-1; 9 nucleotides match TRBD2. CDR3 length equals 19 residues. Germline V gene sequence: CDR1 MNHEY, CDR2 SMNVEV (reference sequence). The CDR3 DNA reads TGCGCCAGCAGTTTATTTAGACGGATAGCGGGAGAGCCGGGGAATGAGCAGTTCTTC. Protein sequence: CASSLFRRIAGEPGNEQFF.

V usage is TRBV28 and J usage is TRBJ2-7; D is undetermined. This CDR3 spans 12 amino acids. Trimming cost V 6 bases and J 4 bases, with 10 bases left between them. CDR1 is MDHEN, CDR2 SYDVKM, per germline. CDR3 sequence (DNA): TGTGCCAGCAGCCTTTTAAGGTACGAGCAGTACTTC. Translating gives CASSLLRYEQYF. The whole variable domain, filled in from reference TRBV28 and TRBJ2-7, reads DVKVTQSSRYLVKRTGEKVFLECVQDMDHENMFWYRQDPGLGLRLIYFSYDVKMKEKGDIPEGYSVSREKKERFSLILESASTNQTSMYLCASSLLRYEQYFGPGTRLTVT.

The rearrangement links TRBV6-6 to TRBJ2-7; D might be TRBD1 (6 bases). CDR1 and CDR2 (germline): MNHNY, SVGAGI (reference sequence). The CDR3 loop spans 14 amino acids. V was shortened by 6 bases and J by 10 bases, with 22 bases between the two germline ends. CDR3 DNA: TGTGCCAGCAGAGTTACAGGGTTAGGGTCTAGTCAGTACTTC. Translating it yields CASRVTGLGSSQYF.

Comments on this clone: The germline gene is not matched at one end of the junction; a read error may be the cause. The genes are TRBV7-2 and TRBJ2-7; 7 nucleotides match TRBD1. This CDR3 comprises 12 residues. The V gene's germline CDR1 is SGHTA and CDR2 FQGNSA. The CDR3 sequence is CASSLSQGRIQF. Written as DNA, the CDR3 is TGTGCCAGCAGCCTGTCACAGGGGCGCATACAATTC. Supplemented by reference TRBV7-2 and TRBJ2-7, the full variable domain reads GAGVSQSPSNKVTEKGKDVELRCDPISGHTALYWYRQSLGQGLEFLIYFQGNSAPDKSGLPSDRFSAERTGGSVSTLTIQRTQQEDSAVYLCASSLSQGRIQFGPGTRLTVT.

This chain uses TRBV13 with TRBJ1-2; D is perhaps TRBD1 (5 bases). This CDR3 region has 12 residues. Germline values: CDR1 PRHDT, CDR2 FYEKMQ (reference sequence). V dropped 5 bases and J dropped 8 bases, with 12 bases sitting between them. CDR3 residues: CASSRPGEGYTF. In DNA, the CDR3 is TGTGCCAGCAGCCGCCCGGGGGAAGGCTACACCTTC.

The chain carries TRBV28 and TRBJ2-2; D ambiguous. From germline, CDR1 is MDHEN and CDR2 SYDVKM. V was shortened by 5 bases and J by 8 bases, with 9 bases between the two germline ends. CDR3 length: 12 residues. DNA for the CDR3: TGTGCCAGCAGTCCCCCTAAAGGGGAGCTGTTTTTT. Amino acids: CASSPPKGELFF.

The gene calls are TRBV7-2 and TRBJ2-7, with 11 bases aligning to TRBD2. After removal of 4 bases from V and 7 bases from J, the junction contained 9 bases not matched to a gene. The CDR3 length is 15 residues. The V gene's germline CDR1 is SGHTA and CDR2 FQGNSA. The CDR3 DNA follows: TGTGCCAGCAGCTCGAGACTAGCGGGGCTCGAGGAGCAGTACTTC. As protein: CASSSRLAGLEEQYF.

The CDR3 loop is CASSYAGQFYEQYF. DNA of the CDR3: TGTGCCAGCAGTTACGCCGGGCAGTTCTACGAGCAGTACTTC. The chain employs TRBV6-5 and TRBJ2-7; D gene uncertain. The CDR3 spans 14 residues. Germline V gives CDR1 MNHEY, CDR2 SVGAGI. With 2 bases removed from V and 3 bases from J, the gap between germline ends came to 11 bases.

J is TRBJ2-3 and V is TRBV5-1; tentatively, D is TRBD1 (6 bases). This CDR3 is built from 13 residues. CDR1 SGHRS and CDR2 YFSETQ come from the germline V gene. Trimming cost V 4 bases and J 6 bases, with 12 bases left between them. CDR3 sequence: CASSPIRGDTQYF. DNA of the CDR3: TGCGCCAGCAGCCCTATCAGGGGCGATACGCAGTATTTT.

The V gene is TRBV28, the J gene TRBJ2-5; TRBD1 matches at 8 bases. CDR1 and CDR2 from the germline V gene are MDHEN and SYDVKM. The CDR3 is 16 residues long. V was clipped by 5 bases and J by 5 bases; unmatched bases: 13. The CDR3 loop reads CASSPLGQGAGETQYF. As DNA, the CDR3 is TGTGCCAGCAGTCCCTTGGGTCAGGGGGCCGGGGAGACCCAGTACTTC.

This clone was observed once. V gene TRBV4-2 combines with J gene TRBJ2-1; 9 nucleotides align to TRBD2. Germline loops: CDR1 LGHNA, CDR2 YNFKEQ. V trimming: 0 bases; J trimming: 6 bases; junction bases outside the gene matches: 9. The CDR3 consists of 17 residues. The chain's CDR3 is CASSQDGAGGAPNEQFF. For the CDR3, the DNA is TGTGCCAGCAGCCAAGATGGAGCGGGAGGAGCGCCCAATGAGCAGTTCTTC.

This CDR3 reads CASSLSIGEAYNEQFF. CDR3 nucleotide sequence: TGTGCCAGCAGCTTGTCAATAGGGGAGGCCTACAATGAGCAGTTCTTC. The chain combines TRBV5-6 with TRBJ2-1, with a tentative D call TRBD2 (6 bases). Trimming cost V 1 base and J 2 bases, with 13 bases left between them. Germline values: CDR1 SGHDT, CDR2 YYEEEE. This CDR3 is 16 amino acids long. The entire variable domain, with the rest obtained from reference TRBV5-6 and TRBJ2-1, is as follows: DAGVTQSPTHLIKTRGQQVTLRCSPKSGHDTVSWYQQALGQGPQFIFQYYEEEERQRGNFPDRFSGHQFPNYSSELNVNALLLGDSALYLCASSLSIGEAYNEQFFGPGTRLTVL.

V gene TRBV9 combines with J gene TRBJ1-1, with a weak D call TRBD1 (5 bases). The germline gives CDR1 SGDLS, CDR2 YYNGEE. The CDR3 has 13 amino acids. Trimming stripped 2 bases from V and 7 bases from J, with 12 bases between. CDR3 bases: TGTGCCAGCAGCGTGCAGGGTGGTAGTGAAGCTTTCTTT. Residues: CASSVQGGSEAFF.

The chain combines TRBV7-9 with TRBJ2-4; 7 nucleotides match TRBD2. This CDR3 has 16 residues. CDR1 SEHNR and CDR2 FQNEAQ come from the germline V gene (reference sequence). J was trimmed by 8 bases and V by 2 bases; bases with no gene match: 12. The CDR3 here is CASSLNRAGAGDIQYF. The DNA for the CDR3 is TGTGCCAGCAGCTTAAACCGGGCGGGAGCTGGGGACATTCAGTACTTC.

CDR3 in amino acids: CASSVPGGRRRSQPQHF. Here the CDR3 DNA reads TGTGCCAGTAGTGTTCCGGGGGGGCGAAGGAGAAGTCAGCCCCAGCATTTT. The chain has TRBV19 and TRBJ1-5, with D possibly being TRBD1 (6 bases). V shed 5 bases and J shed 6 bases, with 23 bases lying between them. This CDR3 is 17 amino acids long. Germline V gives CDR1 LNHDA, CDR2 SQIVND (reference sequence).

The chain uses TRBV19 and TRBJ1-1; D remains ambiguous. In germline, CDR1 is LNHDA, CDR2 SQIVND (reference sequence). The CDR3 is 14 residues long. The germline V and J ends were trimmed by 4 bases and 4 bases, with 13 bases remaining between them. The DNA of the CDR3 is TGTGCCAGTAGTACGTTTGAGTCCGGCACTGAAGCTTTCTTT. Translated, it gives CASSTFESGTEAFF. The entire variable domain, with the rest obtained from reference TRBV19 and TRBJ1-1, is as follows: DGGITQSPKYLFRKEGQNVTLSCEQNLNHDAMYWYRQDPGQGLRLIYYSQIVNDFQKGDIAEGYSVSREKKESFPLTVTSAQKNPTAFYLCASSTFESGTEAFFGQGTRLTVV.

The chain carries TRBV11-3 and TRBJ2-2, with D possibly matching TRBD1 (6 bases). The CDR3 extends over 18 amino acids. V lost 5 bases and J 2 bases, leaving 21 bases between the germline ends. The germline V gene has CDR1 SGHNT and CDR2 YENEEA. The DNA for the CDR3 is TGTGCCAGCAGCCTGGGGGCGCACCGCGCCCAAAACACCGGGGAGCTGTTTTTT. Translation: CASSLGAHRAQNTGELFF.

The rearrangement joins TRBV4-2 to TRBJ2-7; the match to TRBD2 covers 9 bases. Germline V gene sequence: CDR1 LGHNA, CDR2 YNFKEQ. The trim removed 2 bases at V and 1 base at J, leaving 12 bases unmatched. CDR3 size: 18 residues. CDR3 DNA sequence: TGTGCCAGCAGCCAAAACTTAGGGGGACTAGCTTATTCCTACGAGCAGTACTTC. It encodes CASSQNLGGLAYSYEQYF.

This chain joins TRBV2 and TRBJ2-1, with D tentatively TRBD2 (5 bases). The CDR3 runs 15 residues. V was pared by 9 bases and J by 1 base, with 16 bases between. CDR1 is SNHLY and CDR2 is FYNNEI in the germline V gene. The CDR3 nucleotides read TGTGCCAGACCCACCAGGACTCGATCCTACAATGAGCAGTTCTTC. Residues: CARPTRTRSYNEQFF.

This clone was detected a few times. Germline is not matched at one junction end, which may reflect a read error. This chain links TRBV28 with TRBJ2-7; 7 nucleotides line up with TRBD1. Germline V lookup: CDR1 MDHEN, CDR2 SYDVKM. This CDR3 region has 13 residues. Written as DNA, the CDR3 is TGTGCCAGCAGTCCCGCGGACAGGTCTGTTCGGTGGTTC. This encodes CASSPADRSVRWF. The variable domain in full, completed from reference TRBV28 and TRBJ2-7, reads DVKVTQSSRYLVKRTGEKVFLECVQDMDHENMFWYRQDPGLGLRLIYFSYDVKMKEKGDIPEGYSVSREKKERFSLILESASTNQTSMYLCASSPADRSVRWFGPGTRLTVT.

CDR3 sequence: CSVVSLGETQYF. As DNA, the CDR3 is TGCAGCGTTGTGTCGCTAGGAGAGACCCAGTACTTC. The chain employs TRBV29-1 and TRBJ2-5; D gene uncertain. Germline-derived CDR1 and CDR2 are SQVTM and ANQGSEA. This CDR3 is 12 amino acids long. V lost 4 bases to trimming and J lost 4 bases, with 10 bases between them.

The chain joins TRBV28 to TRBJ2-5; tentatively, D is TRBD1 (8 bases). Germline lookup yields CDR1 MDHEN and CDR2 SYDVKM. Trimming took 6 bases from V and 5 from J, leaving 19 bases between them. The CDR3 is made up of 15 amino acids. The CDR3 DNA sequence: TGTGCCAGCAGAAACAGGGGGGGGATCGTGGAGACCCAGTACTTC. The encoded protein is CASRNRGGIVETQYF.